This T cell receptor beta chain was captured in a study of T cell responses to AZD1222 COVID-19 vaccine. Measured with immunoSEQ multiplex PCR; TCRdb has only the in-frame clones, and not every one. The sample lists around 150,000 clones; under 95% were seen once. In the case of this clone: What it binds is not known.

This CDR3 has 16 amino acids. Germline V CDR1 and CDR2: LNHDA, SQIVND (reference sequence). V gave up 6 bases and J gave up 1 base, with 16 bases separating them. Investigators merged groups given second doses at roughly 4 or roughly 12 weeks. Study findings and constraints: White British ancestry dominated among donors, who included more females, and clonal diversity was possibly underestimated.

This TCR was recovered from an adult who received the AZD1222 COVID-19 vaccine. V usage is TRBV19 and J usage is TRBJ1-3, with D perhaps matching TRBD1 (5 bases). The sample here was peripheral blood, taken 28 days after the second AZD1222 dose. This chain's CDR3 is CASRPPGRKSGNTIYF. CDR3 nucleotide sequence: TGTGCCAGTAGACCACCAGGGCGGAAATCTGGAAACACCATATATTTT.